Following are 19 T cell receptor beta chains from one sample sequenced in a study of blood T cells in healthy people across ages. A second PCR of roughly 7 to 11 cycles used a sample-barcoded 5' primer and a J-beta primer mix. TCRdb recomputed calls from the 5' RACE reads with MiXCR, one row per CDR3 protein. Of fewer than 1 million distinct CDR3 sequences listed, approximately 44% are singletons. The sequenced material came from blood. These receptors were collected from a man aged 60 to 69 in good health.

The rearrangement joins TRBV20-1 to TRBJ2-5, with D unclear. V lost 3 bases to trimming and J lost 7 bases, with 15 bases between them. CDR3 size: 13 residues. The germline V gene encodes CDR1 DFQATT and CDR2 SNEGSKA (reference sequence). The CDR3 DNA sequence: TGCAGTGCTAGTCCGTGGACGGTAAGGACCCAGTACTTC. Amino acids: CSASPWTVRTQYF.

This clonotype was seen a few times. The gene calls are TRBV5-6 and TRBJ1-5; D gene uncertain. V was clipped by 1 base and J by 4 bases, with 12 bases between them. The CDR3 is made up of 15 amino acids. The germline V gene has CDR1 SGHDT and CDR2 YYEEEE. The CDR3, as DNA: TGTGCCAGCAGCTTGTGGGCAGGCGCGAATCAGCCCCAGCATTTT. It yields the protein CASSLWAGANQPQHF.

The rearrangement joins TRBV6-2 or TRBV6-3 to TRBJ2-7, with a weak D call TRBD2 (7 bases). V shed 5 bases and J shed 3 bases, with 23 bases lying between them. The CDR3 loop spans 17 amino acids. Per the germline V gene, CDR1 is MNHEY and CDR2 is SVGEGT. The CDR3 bases are TGTGCCAGCAGTCCCATAGGGGGGGGCCCTGCAAGCTACGAGCAGTACTTC. This sequence encodes CASSPIGGGPASYEQYF.

The chain uses TRBV20-1 and TRBJ2-3; D gene ambiguous. With 6 bases removed from V and 4 bases from J, the gap between germline ends came to 11 bases. Germline V gives CDR1 DFQATT, CDR2 SNEGSKA (reference sequence). The length of the CDR3 is 12 residues. CDR3 bases: TGCAGTGCCACCGTCGACTCAGATACGCAGTATTTT. It encodes CSATVDSDTQYF.

The chain carries TRBV29-1 and TRBJ1-1; 7 bases agree with TRBD1. From germline, CDR1 is SQVTM and CDR2 ANQGSEA. This CDR3 has 13 amino acids. J lost 0 bases, V lost 7 bases, and 5 bases had no gene match. The CDR3 here is CSGTGEMNTEAFF. The CDR3 DNA sequence: TGCAGCGGTACAGGGGAAATGAACACTGAAGCTTTCTTT. Drawing the rest from reference TRBV29-1 and TRBJ1-1, the complete variable domain is SAVISQKPSRDICQRGTSLTIQCQVDSQVTMMFWYRQQPGQSLTLIATANQGSEATYESGFVIDKFPISRPNLTFSTLTVSNMSPEDSSIYLCSGTGEMNTEAFFGQGTRLTVV.

This clonotype was detected ten times or more. The gene calls are TRBV7-2 and TRBJ2-3; 16 nucleotides agree with TRBD2. Trimming removed 1 base from V and 7 bases from J; junction bases left unmatched: 5. CDR3 length: 17 residues. CDR1 is SGHTA, CDR2 FQGNSA, per germline. The CDR3 loop is CASSLEGTSGGANTQYF. The CDR3 nucleotides read TGTGCCAGCAGCTTAGAAGGGACTAGCGGGGGGGCGAATACGCAGTATTTT. Drawing the rest from reference TRBV7-2 and TRBJ2-3, the complete variable domain is GAGVSQSPSNKVTEKGKDVELRCDPISGHTALYWYRQSLGQGLEFLIYFQGNSAPDKSGLPSDRFSAERTGGSVSTLTIQRTQQEDSAVYLCASSLEGTSGGANTQYFGPGTRLTVL.

J is TRBJ2-1 and V is TRBV4-3; D is possibly TRBD1 (5 bases). From germline, CDR1 is LGHNA and CDR2 YSLEER. The CDR3 is made up of 14 amino acids. V was pared by 1 base and J by 7 bases, with 11 bases between. The CDR3 region has the DNA TGCGCCAGCAGCCAAGTCGAAGGGGTTAATGAGCAGTTCTTC. It is translated as CASSQVEGVNEQFF.

This chain uses TRBV4-1 with TRBJ2-4; 8 bases line up with TRBD2. The end of the DNA is better explained by TRBJ2-7, so the J call may be wrong. CDR3 length: 15 amino acids. Germline V gene data show CDR1 as MGHRA and CDR2 as YSYEKL. The CDR3 sequence is CASSPREGRNYEQYF. For the CDR3, the DNA is TGCGCCAGCAGCCCTCGGGAGGGGAGGAACTACGAGCAGTACTTC.

V usage is TRBV4-1 and J usage is TRBJ1-1, with D hard to call. V was shortened by 2 bases and J by 1 base, with 11 bases between the two germline ends. The CDR3 is made up of 15 amino acids. The V gene's germline CDR1 is MGHRA and CDR2 YSYEKL. The CDR3 protein is CASSQRHTTNTEAFF. The CDR3 bases are TGCGCCAGCAGCCAACGCCACACAACGAACACTGAAGCTTTCTTT.

CDR3 amino acids: CASSLAAGGLNTGELFF. In nucleotides, the CDR3 is TGCGCCAGCAGCTTGGCGGCAGGGGGCTTGAACACCGGGGAGCTGTTTTTT. This rearrangement joins TRBV5-1 to TRBJ2-2; 8 bases fit TRBD1. The CDR3 consists of 17 residues. Germline CDR1 reads SGHRS; CDR2 reads YFSETQ. V lost 0 bases, J lost 1 base, and 5 bases stayed unmatched.

This clonotype came up many times. The chain has TRBV20-1 and TRBJ1-2; the D gene is possibly TRBD1 (5 bases). The V gene lost 6 bases and the J gene lost 1 base, with 18 bases spanning the gap. CDR3 length: 15 residues. CDR1 is DFQATT and CDR2 is SNEGSKA in the germline V gene (reference sequence). CDR3 amino acids: CSARRGGRYNYGYTF. CDR3 bases: TGCAGTGCAAGGCGTGGGGGGAGGTATAACTATGGCTACACCTTC.

J is TRBJ2-1 and V is TRBV20-1; D is ambiguous. This CDR3 region has 15 residues. V lost 6 bases, J lost 1 base, and 16 bases lay in between. CDR1 and CDR2 (germline): DFQATT, SNEGSKA (reference sequence). DNA for the CDR3: TGCAGTGCCACGTCCCATTCCCCGTCCTACAATGAGCAGTTCTTC. It yields the protein CSATSHSPSYNEQFF.

The chain links TRBV7-9 to TRBJ2-3; D is ambiguous. Germline lookup yields CDR1 SEHNR and CDR2 FQNEAQ (reference sequence). The CDR3 contains 12 residues. Trimming removed 5 bases at V and 4 bases at J, with 7 bases between. The CDR3, as DNA: TGTGCCAGCAGCACTGACGCAGATACGCAGTATTTT. This translates into CASSTDADTQYF.

This clonotype was seen a handful of times. The DNA for the CDR3 is TGCAGTGCTAGACTCTCCGGGCCGGACACTGAAGCTTTCTTT. It translates to CSARLSGPDTEAFF. The genes are TRBV20-1 and TRBJ1-1; no firm D call. Between the trimmed V and J ends, which lost 2 bases and 3 bases, there was a span of 13 bases. CDR1 is DFQATT, CDR2 SNEGSKA, per germline (reference sequence). The length of the CDR3 is 14 residues.

The chain links TRBV7-2 to TRBJ2-1; TRBD2 is a possible D gene (6 bases). The CDR3 is 14 residues long. Deletions cut 1 base from V and 10 bases from J, with 14 bases between. Germline V gene sequence: CDR1 SGHTA, CDR2 FQGNSA. The CDR3 DNA follows: TGTGCCAGCAGCTTAGAACTAGCAGACTACGAGCAGTTCTTC. Protein sequence: CASSLELADYEQFF.

This clonotype came up a few times. The chain combines TRBV7-9 with TRBJ1-4, with 7 bases identical to TRBD1. This CDR3 contains 16 residues. Unmatched junction bases numbered 14, after V lost 5 bases and J lost 8 bases. Germline CDR1 and CDR2: SEHNR and FQNEAQ (reference sequence). CDR3 amino acids: CASSQGGYRVREKLFF. CDR3 nucleotide sequence: TGTGCCAGCAGCCAGGGGGGATACAGGGTCCGGGAAAAACTGTTTTTT. Full variable domain (remainder filled in from reference TRBV7-9 and TRBJ1-4): DTGVSQNPRHKITKRGQNVTFRCDPISEHNRLYWYRQTLGQGPEFLTYFQNEAQLEKSRLLSDRFSAERPKGSFSTLEIQRTEQGDSAMYLCASSQGGYRVREKLFFGSGTQLSVL.

This sequence joins TRBV7-2 and TRBJ2-3, with D perhaps matching TRBD2 (5 bases). The CDR3 totals 16 residues. The germline V gene has CDR1 SGHTA and CDR2 FQGNSA. The V and J ends lost 1 base and 6 bases respectively, with 17 bases between them. CDR3 residues: CASSLVGSRGGDTQYF. The CDR3, as DNA: TGTGCCAGCAGCTTAGTGGGCAGCCGGGGTGGGGATACGCAGTATTTT.

This clonotype occurred a few times. The V gene is TRBV15, the J gene TRBJ2-7; possibly TRBD1 for D (6 bases). V was cut by 3 bases and J by 6 bases, with 15 bases left in between. Per germline, CDR1 LNHNV and CDR2 YYDKDF (reference sequence). The CDR3 spans 14 residues. Here the CDR3 DNA reads TGTGCCACCAGCAGGGGACGGGACATCCCCGAGCAGTACTTC. Its translation is CATSRGRDIPEQYF.

This clonotype appeared a few times. The J gene is TRBJ2-5, the V gene TRBV20-1; 10 bases line up with TRBD2. V lost 2 bases, J lost 5 bases, and 8 bases stayed unmatched. Germline V gives CDR1 DFQATT, CDR2 SNEGSKA (reference sequence). The CDR3 covers 15 residues. In DNA, the CDR3 is TGCAGTGCTAGACCAAAGCGGGGGGGGCTGGAGACCCAGTACTTC. Its protein product is CSARPKRGGLETQYF.